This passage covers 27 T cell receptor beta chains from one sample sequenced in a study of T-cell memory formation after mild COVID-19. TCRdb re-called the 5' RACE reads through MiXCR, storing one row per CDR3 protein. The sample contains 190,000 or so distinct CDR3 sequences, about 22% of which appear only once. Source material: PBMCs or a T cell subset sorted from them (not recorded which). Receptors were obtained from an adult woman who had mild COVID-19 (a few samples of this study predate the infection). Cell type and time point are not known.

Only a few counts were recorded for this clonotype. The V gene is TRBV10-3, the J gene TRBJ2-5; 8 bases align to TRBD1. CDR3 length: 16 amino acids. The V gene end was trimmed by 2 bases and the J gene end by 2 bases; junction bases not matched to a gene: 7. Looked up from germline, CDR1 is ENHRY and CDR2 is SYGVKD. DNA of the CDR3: TGTGCCATCAGTGAGCCGGGACAGGACCCACAAGAGACCCAGTACTTC. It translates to CAISEPGQDPQETQYF.

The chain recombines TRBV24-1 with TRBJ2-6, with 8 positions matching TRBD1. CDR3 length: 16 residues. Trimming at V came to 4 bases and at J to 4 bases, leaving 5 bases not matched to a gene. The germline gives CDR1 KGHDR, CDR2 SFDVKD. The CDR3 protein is CATSELTGAGANVLTF. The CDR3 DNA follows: TGTGCCACCAGTGAGTTGACAGGGGCCGGGGCCAACGTCCTGACTTTC.

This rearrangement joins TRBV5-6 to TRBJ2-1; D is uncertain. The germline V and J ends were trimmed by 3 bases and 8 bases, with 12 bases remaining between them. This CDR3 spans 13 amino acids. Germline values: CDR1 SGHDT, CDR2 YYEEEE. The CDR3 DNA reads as TGTGCCAGCAGCTCTCGTGGGCACGATGAGCAGTTCTTC. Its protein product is CASSSRGHDEQFF.

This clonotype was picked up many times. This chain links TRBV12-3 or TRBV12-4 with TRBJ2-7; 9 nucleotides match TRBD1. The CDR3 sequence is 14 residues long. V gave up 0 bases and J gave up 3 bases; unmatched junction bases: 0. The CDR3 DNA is TGTGCCAGCAGTTTAGCGGGACAGGGCTACGAGCAGTACTTC. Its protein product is CASSLAGQGYEQYF.

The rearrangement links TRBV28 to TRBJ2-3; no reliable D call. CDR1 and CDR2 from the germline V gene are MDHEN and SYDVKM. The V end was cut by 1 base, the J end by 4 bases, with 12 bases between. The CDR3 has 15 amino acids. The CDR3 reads CASSLSPNKADTQYF. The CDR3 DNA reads TGTGCCAGCAGTTTATCCCCAAACAAGGCAGATACGCAGTATTTT.

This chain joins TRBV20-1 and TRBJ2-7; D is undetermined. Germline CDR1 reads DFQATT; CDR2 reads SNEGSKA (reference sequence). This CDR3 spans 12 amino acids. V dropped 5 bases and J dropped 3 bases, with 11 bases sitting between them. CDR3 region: CSAWWSDYEQYF. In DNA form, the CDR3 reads TGCAGTGCTTGGTGGTCTGACTACGAGCAGTACTTC.

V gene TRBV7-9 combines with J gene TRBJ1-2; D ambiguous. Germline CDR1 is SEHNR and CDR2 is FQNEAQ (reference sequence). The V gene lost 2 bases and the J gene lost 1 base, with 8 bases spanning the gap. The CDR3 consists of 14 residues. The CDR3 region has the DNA TGTGCCAGCAGCTTACCAGGAGATAACTATGGCTACACCTTC. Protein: CASSLPGDNYGYTF.

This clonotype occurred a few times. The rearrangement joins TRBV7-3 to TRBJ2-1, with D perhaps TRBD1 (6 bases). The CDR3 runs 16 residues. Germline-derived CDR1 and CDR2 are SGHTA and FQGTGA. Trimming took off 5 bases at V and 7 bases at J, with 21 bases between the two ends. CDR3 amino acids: CASSHPRDKVGNEQFF. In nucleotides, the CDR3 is TGTGCCAGCAGCCATCCCCGGGACAAAGTGGGGAATGAGCAGTTCTTC. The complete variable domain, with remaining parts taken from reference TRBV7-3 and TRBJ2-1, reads GAGVSQTPSNKVTEKGKYVELRCDPISGHTALYWYRQSLGQGPEFLIYFQGTGAADDSGLPNDRFFAVRPEGSVSTLKIQRTERGDSAVYLCASSHPRDKVGNEQFFGPGTRLTVL.

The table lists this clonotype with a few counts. Written as DNA, the CDR3 is TGTGCCAGCAGCCTACGAACAGGGGGCGCGTTGGATGAGCAGTTCTTC. As protein: CASSLRTGGALDEQFF. The gene calls are TRBV7-6 and TRBJ2-1, with 9 bases that match TRBD1. Looked up from germline, CDR1 is SGHVS and CDR2 is FNYEAQ. The CDR3 loop spans 16 amino acids. With V trimmed by 5 bases and J by 8 bases, 13 bases remained unmatched.

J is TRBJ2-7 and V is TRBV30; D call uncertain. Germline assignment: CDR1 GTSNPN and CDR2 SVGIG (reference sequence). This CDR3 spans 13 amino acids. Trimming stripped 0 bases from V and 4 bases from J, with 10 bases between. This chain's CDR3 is CAWSVSQIYEQYF. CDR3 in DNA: TGTGCCTGGAGTGTTTCACAGATATACGAGCAGTACTTC.

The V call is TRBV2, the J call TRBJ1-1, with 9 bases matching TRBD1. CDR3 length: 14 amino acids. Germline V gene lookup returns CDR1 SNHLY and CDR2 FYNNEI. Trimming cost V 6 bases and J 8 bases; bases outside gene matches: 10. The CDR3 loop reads CASSAGTGRPEAFF. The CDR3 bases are TGTGCCAGCAGCGCCGGGACAGGGAGGCCCGAAGCTTTCTTT.

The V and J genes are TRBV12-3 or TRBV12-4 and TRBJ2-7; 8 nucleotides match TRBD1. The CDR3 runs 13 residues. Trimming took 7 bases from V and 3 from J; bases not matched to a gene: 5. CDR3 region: CASTLTGDYEQYF. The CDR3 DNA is TGTGCCAGCACCTTGACAGGGGACTACGAGCAGTACTTC.

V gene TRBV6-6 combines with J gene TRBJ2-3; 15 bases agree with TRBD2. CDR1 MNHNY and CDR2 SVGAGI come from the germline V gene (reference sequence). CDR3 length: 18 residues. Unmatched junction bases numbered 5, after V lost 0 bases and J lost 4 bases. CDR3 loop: CASSYSGLAGGLPDTQYF. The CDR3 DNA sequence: TGTGCCAGCAGTTACTCAGGACTAGCGGGGGGGCTACCAGATACGCAGTATTTT.

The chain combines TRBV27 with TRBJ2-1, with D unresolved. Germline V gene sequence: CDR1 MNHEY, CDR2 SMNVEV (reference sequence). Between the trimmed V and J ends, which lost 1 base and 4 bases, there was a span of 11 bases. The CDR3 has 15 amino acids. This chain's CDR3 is CASSLYSRRYNEQFF. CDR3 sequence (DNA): TGTGCCAGCAGTTTATATTCCCGCAGATACAATGAGCAGTTCTTC.

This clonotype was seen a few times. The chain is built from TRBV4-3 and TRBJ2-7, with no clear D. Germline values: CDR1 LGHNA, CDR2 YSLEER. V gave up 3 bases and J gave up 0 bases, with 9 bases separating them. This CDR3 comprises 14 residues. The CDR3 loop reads CASSQGRASYEQYF. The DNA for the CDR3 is TGCGCCAGCAGCCAGGGCCGGGCCTCCTACGAGCAGTACTTC.

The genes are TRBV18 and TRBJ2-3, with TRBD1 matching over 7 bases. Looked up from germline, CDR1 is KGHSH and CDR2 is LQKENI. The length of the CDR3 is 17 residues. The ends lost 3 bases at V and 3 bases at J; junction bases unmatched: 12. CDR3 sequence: CASSPPIPGQTTDTQYF. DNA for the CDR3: TGTGCCAGCTCACCCCCGATCCCGGGACAGACTACAGATACGCAGTATTTT.

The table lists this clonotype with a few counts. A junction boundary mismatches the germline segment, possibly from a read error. DNA for the CDR3: TGTGCCGGCAGCTCAACGGGGAATGGCTACACCTTC. This gives the protein CAGSSTGNGYTF. The chain recombines TRBV7-9 with TRBJ1-2; D is unclear. Germline V gives CDR1 SEHNR, CDR2 FQNEAQ (reference sequence). This CDR3 is built from 12 residues.

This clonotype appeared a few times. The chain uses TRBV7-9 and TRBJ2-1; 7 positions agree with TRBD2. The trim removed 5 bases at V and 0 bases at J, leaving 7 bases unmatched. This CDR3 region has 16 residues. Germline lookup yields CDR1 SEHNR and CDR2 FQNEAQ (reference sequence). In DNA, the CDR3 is TGTGCCAGCAGCGTGGGAGGGCAAAGCTCCTACAATGAGCAGTTCTTC. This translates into CASSVGGQSSYNEQFF.

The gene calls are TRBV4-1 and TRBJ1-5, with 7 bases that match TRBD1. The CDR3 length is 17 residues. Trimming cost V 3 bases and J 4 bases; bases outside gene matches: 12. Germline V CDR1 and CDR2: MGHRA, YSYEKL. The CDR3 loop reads CASSQGLRQGGNQPQHF. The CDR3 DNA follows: TGCGCCAGCAGCCAGGGATTGAGACAGGGTGGGAATCAGCCCCAGCATTTT.

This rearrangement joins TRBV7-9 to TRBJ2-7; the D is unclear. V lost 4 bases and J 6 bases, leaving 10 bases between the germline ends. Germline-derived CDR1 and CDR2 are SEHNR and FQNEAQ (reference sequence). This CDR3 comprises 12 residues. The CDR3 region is CASSSYNLEQYF. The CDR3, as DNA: TGTGCCAGCAGCTCCTATAATCTCGAGCAGTACTTC.

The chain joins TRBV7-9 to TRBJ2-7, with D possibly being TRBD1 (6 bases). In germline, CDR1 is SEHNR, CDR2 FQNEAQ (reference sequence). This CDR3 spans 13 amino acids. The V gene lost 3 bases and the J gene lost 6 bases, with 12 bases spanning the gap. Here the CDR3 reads CASSFQGHPEQYF. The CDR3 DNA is TGTGCCAGCAGCTTTCAGGGACACCCCGAGCAGTACTTC.

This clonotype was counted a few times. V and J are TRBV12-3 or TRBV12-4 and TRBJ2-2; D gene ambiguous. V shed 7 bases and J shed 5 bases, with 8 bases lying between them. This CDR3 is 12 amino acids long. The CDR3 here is CASTPRTGELFF. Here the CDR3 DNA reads TGTGCCAGCACCCCACGAACCGGGGAGCTGTTTTTT.

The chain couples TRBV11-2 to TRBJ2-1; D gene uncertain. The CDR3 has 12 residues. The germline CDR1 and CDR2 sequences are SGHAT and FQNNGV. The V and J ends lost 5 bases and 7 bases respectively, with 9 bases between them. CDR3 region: CASSASANEQFF. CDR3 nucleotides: TGTGCCAGCAGCGCCTCGGCTAATGAGCAGTTCTTC. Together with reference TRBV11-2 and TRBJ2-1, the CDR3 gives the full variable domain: EAGVAQSPRYKIIEKRQSVAFWCNPISGHATLYWYQQILGQGPKLLIQFQNNGVVDDSQLPKDRFSAERLKGVDSTLKIQPAKLEDSAVYLCASSASANEQFFGPGTRLTVL.

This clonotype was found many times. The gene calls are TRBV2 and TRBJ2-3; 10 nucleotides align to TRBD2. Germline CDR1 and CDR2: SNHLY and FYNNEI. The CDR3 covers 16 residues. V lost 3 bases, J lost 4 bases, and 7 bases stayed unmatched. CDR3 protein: CASSEGIAGGPDTQYF. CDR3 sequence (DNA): TGTGCCAGCAGTGAGGGGATAGCGGGAGGACCAGATACGCAGTATTTT.

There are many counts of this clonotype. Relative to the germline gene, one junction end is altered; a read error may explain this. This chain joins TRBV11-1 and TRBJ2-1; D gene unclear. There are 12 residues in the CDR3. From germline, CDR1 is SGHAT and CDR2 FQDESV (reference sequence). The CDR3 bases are TGTGCCAGCAGCTTGGTCTACGATGAGCAGTTCTTC. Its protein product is CASSLVYDEQFF.

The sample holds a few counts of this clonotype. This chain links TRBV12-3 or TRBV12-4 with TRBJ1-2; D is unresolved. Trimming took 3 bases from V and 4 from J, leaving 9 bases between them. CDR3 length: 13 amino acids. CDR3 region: CASSFGSPYGYTF. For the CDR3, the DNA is TGTGCCAGCAGTTTTGGGAGTCCCTATGGCTACACCTTC.

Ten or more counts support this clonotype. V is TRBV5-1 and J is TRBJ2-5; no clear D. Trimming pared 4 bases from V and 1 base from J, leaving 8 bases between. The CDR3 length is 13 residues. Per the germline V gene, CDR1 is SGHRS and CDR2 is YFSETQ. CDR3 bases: TGCGCCAGCAGCCCGGGTCTCCAAGAGACCCAGTACTTC. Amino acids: CASSPGLQETQYF.